These 25 T cell receptor beta chains were sequenced from one sample in a study of Graves' ophthalmopathy and Graves' hyperthyroidism. The authors amplified TCR beta CDR3 regions, and they did so from RNA transcripts for repertoire sequencing. Investigators did first-round RT-PCR with HTBI primers, then second-round multiplex PCR. Each CDR3 protein gets one entry after TCRdb re-called the multiplex PCR reads with MiXCR. The repertoire consists of over a million distinct CDR3 sequences, with less than 45% occurring once and the leading ten covering around 10%. The sample was peripheral blood or thyroid tissue (not recorded which). Source of these receptors: an adult man with Graves' hyperthyroidism.

This clonotype was counted many times. The chain's CDR3 is CASSLTGVGSPLHF. DNA of the CDR3: TGTGCCAGCAGCCTTACAGGGGTCGGTTCACCCCTCCACTTT. The J gene is TRBJ1-6, the V gene TRBV7-9; 7 bases agree with TRBD1. V shed 5 bases, J shed 9 bases, and the junction held 7 bases outside the gene matches. Germline CDR1 SEHNR, CDR2 FQNEAQ (reference sequence). This CDR3 is 14 amino acids long.

The chain recombines TRBV7-9 with TRBJ1-6, with TRBD1 as a possible D gene (5 bases). Trimming stripped 0 bases from V and 11 bases from J, with 8 bases between. The CDR3 is 13 amino acids. Germline V CDR1 and CDR2: SEHNR, FQNEAQ (reference sequence). The CDR3 DNA is TGTGCCAGCAGCTTAGCGCGGGGGACACCCCTCCACTTT. It specifies CASSLARGTPLHF.

The rearrangement uses TRBV6-5 and TRBJ1-6; no firm D call. V dropped 2 bases and J dropped 3 bases, with 8 bases sitting between them. CDR1 and CDR2 (germline): MNHEY, SVGAGI. This CDR3 contains 15 residues. The DNA of the CDR3 is TGTGCCAGCAGTTACGGGGAGGTCTATAATTCACCCCTCCACTTT. Protein sequence: CASSYGEVYNSPLHF.

CDR3 region: CASSGQSGFSTEAFF. CDR3 nucleotide sequence: TGTGCCAGCAGTGGGCAGTCAGGGTTTAGCACTGAAGCTTTCTTT. The rearrangement joins TRBV25-1 to TRBJ1-1; tentative D call: TRBD1 (5 bases). The germline V gene has CDR1 MGHDK and CDR2 SYGVNS. The CDR3 contains 15 residues. The V gene lost 4 bases and the J gene lost 4 bases, with 16 bases spanning the gap.

The V and J genes are TRBV6-5 and TRBJ1-2, with 10 bases identical to TRBD1. Germline V lookup: CDR1 MNHEY, CDR2 SVGAGI. This CDR3 spans 13 amino acids. After removal of 6 bases from V and 12 bases from J, the junction contained 10 bases not matched to a gene. CDR3 nucleotides: TGTGCCAGCAGCCTCGGGACAGGGGCTGGAAACACCTTC. Amino acid sequence: CASSLGTGAGNTF.

The J gene is TRBJ1-5, the V gene TRBV25-1; D perhaps matches TRBD1 (6 bases). Trimming shortened V by 6 bases and J by 1 base, and 22 bases separated the two germline ends. The CDR3 has 18 amino acids. Germline CDR1 and CDR2: MGHDK and SYGVNS. The CDR3 loop is CASSRFCSGGRSNQPQHF. CDR3 nucleotide sequence: TGTGCCAGCAGCCGATTTTGCTCCGGGGGCAGAAGCAATCAGCCCCAGCATTTT.

This chain links TRBV30 with TRBJ2-7; D possibly corresponds to TRBD2 (6 bases). Deletions cut 0 bases from V and 5 bases from J, with 14 bases between. CDR1 is GTSNPN and CDR2 is SVGIG in the germline V gene (reference sequence). This CDR3 has 14 residues. The CDR3 nucleotides are TGTGCCTGGAGTGTCGGGAGCAGGGCCCACGAGCAGTACTTC. This encodes CAWSVGSRAHEQYF.

This clonotype has ten or more counts. The rearrangement uses TRBV20-1 and TRBJ2-7; the match to TRBD2 covers 8 bases. J gave up 4 bases and V 4 bases, and 9 bases lay outside the gene matches. CDR3 length: 14 amino acids. Germline values: CDR1 DFQATT, CDR2 SNEGSKA (reference sequence). CDR3 sequence: CSAKQGSGVYEQYF. The CDR3 nucleotides are TGCAGTGCTAAACAGGGTAGCGGGGTGTACGAGCAGTACTTC.

This clonotype is a singleton in its sample. A much larger clone lies one base from this, so it may be a read error. The rearrangement links TRBV2 to TRBJ1-1; no clear D gene. The CDR3 runs 14 residues. V was clipped by 6 bases and J by 0 bases, with 11 bases between them. CDR1 is SNHLY and CDR2 is FYNNEI in the germline V gene. CDR3 nucleotides: TGTGCCAGCAGGCGGGGTGGCGTGAACACTGAAGCTTTCTTT. This codes for CASRRGGVNTEAFF.

This clonotype appeared a few times. The chain is built from TRBV4-2 and TRBJ1-2; the D gene is possibly TRBD1 (6 bases). There are 17 residues in the CDR3. From germline, CDR1 is LGHNA and CDR2 YNFKEQ. The V and J ends lost 0 bases and 0 bases respectively, with 14 bases between them. The CDR3 nucleotides are TGTGCCAGCAGCCAAGAAAGTGCAGGGGCTTCTAACTATGGCTACACCTTC. Its protein is CASSQESAGASNYGYTF.

There are many counts of this clonotype. The V gene is TRBV19, the J gene TRBJ2-5, with D perhaps matching TRBD1 (7 bases). V shed 4 bases and J shed 4 bases, with 19 bases lying between them. CDR1 and CDR2 from the germline V gene are LNHDA and SQIVND (reference sequence). The CDR3 is 16 residues long. CDR3 sequence reads: CASSRGQAGLLETQYF. DNA for the CDR3: TGTGCCAGTAGTAGAGGACAGGCGGGATTGCTAGAGACCCAGTACTTC.

This sequence joins TRBV10-2 and TRBJ1-4; D possibly corresponds to TRBD1 (6 bases). Germline V gene sequence: CDR1 WSHSY, CDR2 SAAADI. This CDR3 spans 14 amino acids. Trimming took 2 bases from V and 7 from J, leaving 11 bases between them. CDR3 coding DNA: TGCGCCAGCAGTGAGCAGGGGAGAGGTGAAAAACTGTTTTTT. It yields the protein CASSEQGRGEKLFF.

This clonotype was seen a few times. The rearrangement links TRBV5-8 to TRBJ2-7, with TRBD2 matching over 12 bases. The CDR3 loop spans 15 amino acids. The germline gives CDR1 SGHTS, CDR2 YDEGEE. V trimming: 3 bases; J trimming: 2 bases; junction bases outside the gene matches: 3. CDR3 loop: CASSSTSGRTYEQYF. As DNA, the CDR3 is TGTGCCAGCAGCTCGACTAGCGGGAGAACCTACGAGCAGTACTTC.

At least ten counts were recorded for this clonotype. The chain carries TRBV24-1 and TRBJ2-5, with a tentative D call TRBD1 (5 bases). Trimming removed 9 bases from V and 1 base from J, with 11 bases in between. The CDR3 runs 13 residues. Germline CDR1 is KGHDR and CDR2 is SFDVKD. CDR3 loop: CATRGGAQETQYF. The CDR3 bases are TGTGCCACCCGCGGTGGGGCCCAAGAGACCCAGTACTTC.

This clonotype appeared a few times. The V call is TRBV2, the J call TRBJ1-6; possibly TRBD1 for D (5 bases). From germline, CDR1 is SNHLY and CDR2 FYNNEI. This CDR3 region has 14 residues. Trimming stripped 4 bases from V and 9 bases from J, with 13 bases between. The CDR3: CASSVQGTSSPLHF. As DNA, the CDR3 is TGTGCCAGCAGTGTTCAGGGAACGAGTTCACCCCTCCACTTT.

Note on this clonotype: Without the conserved terminal phenylalanine or tryptophan, this CDR3 likely stems from a read error. The gene calls are TRBV7-8 and TRBJ2-6; no clear D. CDR3 length: 13 residues. Germline V gives CDR1 SGHVS, CDR2 FQNEAQ. Trimming cost V 3 bases and J 4 bases, with 4 bases left between them. The CDR3 DNA sequence: TGTGCCAGCAGCTTCTCAGGGGCCAACGTCCTGACTATC. Translation: CASSFSGANVLTI.

V and J are TRBV14 and TRBJ2-5; D uncertain. Trimming shortened V by 1 base and J by 6 bases, and 15 bases separated the two germline ends. The CDR3 spans 15 residues. Germline V CDR1 and CDR2: SGHDN, FVKESK. In DNA form, the CDR3 reads TGTGCCAGCAGCCAAGTGAGCACCGGTAGGAAGACCCAGTACTTC. Protein product: CASSQVSTGRKTQYF.

The rearrangement joins TRBV20-1 to TRBJ1-2; 8 bases map to TRBD1. Per germline, CDR1 DFQATT and CDR2 SNEGSKA (reference sequence). This CDR3 contains 13 residues. With V trimmed by 7 bases and J by 4 bases, 8 bases remained unmatched. Written as DNA, the CDR3 is TGCAGTGTCTCGCAGGGGGCGGCCTATGGCTACACCTTC. Translation gives CSVSQGAAYGYTF.

The rearrangement joins TRBV5-1 to TRBJ1-2, with TRBD1 as a possible D gene (6 bases). The CDR3 runs to 24 residues. V dropped 4 bases and J dropped 8 bases, with 48 bases sitting between them. The germline CDR1 and CDR2 sequences are SGHRS and YFSETQ. The CDR3 protein is CASSPAVVGADNGRGFGVYNGYTF. For the CDR3, the DNA is TGCGCCAGCAGCCCGGCGGTTGTGGGGGCCGACAACGGACGGGGCTTTGGCGTATATAACGGCTACACCTTC.

Many counts were recorded for this clonotype. The chain carries TRBV12-3 or TRBV12-4 and TRBJ2-5; TRBD1 might be the D (7 bases). Trimming shortened V by 2 bases and J by 3 bases, and 16 bases separated the two germline ends. The CDR3 extends over 16 amino acids. The CDR3 nucleotides are TGTGCCAGCAGTTTATACCCAGGCAGGGGGGAAGAGACCCAGTACTTC. Amino acids: CASSLYPGRGEETQYF.

Comments on this clonotype: Germline is not matched at one junction end, which may reflect a read error. The chain is built from TRBV15 and TRBJ1-5; D perhaps matches TRBD1 (5 bases). The CDR3 loop spans 14 amino acids. Germline assignment: CDR1 LNHNV and CDR2 YYDKDF (reference sequence). The CDR3 here is CAASRRDSNQPQHF. CDR3 nucleotides: TGTGCCGCCAGCAGGAGGGACAGCAATCAGCCCCAGCATTTT.

The DNA of the CDR3 is TGTGCCAGCAGCTTGCAGGACAGGCCTCCTAACACCTTC. Translating it yields CASSLQDRPPNTF. V and J are TRBV5-5 and TRBJ1-2; 7 bases align to TRBD1. CDR1 SGHKS and CDR2 YYEKEE come from the germline V gene (reference sequence). The J segment lost 12 bases and the V segment lost 1 base, leaving 9 bases of the junction unmatched. This CDR3 is built from 13 residues.

This clonotype was seen ten or more times. The J gene is TRBJ1-5, the V gene TRBV2; D unclear. V was cut by 2 bases and J by 0 bases, with 8 bases left in between. This CDR3 is 15 amino acids long. Germline CDR1 SNHLY, CDR2 FYNNEI. CDR3 protein: CASSERDNSNQPQHF. The CDR3 bases are TGTGCCAGCAGTGAAAGGGATAATAGCAATCAGCCCCAGCATTTT.

The chain carries TRBV12-3 or TRBV12-4 and TRBJ1-1; the match to TRBD1 covers 7 bases. J gave up 1 base and V 1 base, and 6 bases lay outside the gene matches. The CDR3 is 16 residues long. The CDR3 DNA is TGTGCCAGCAGTTTAGTCTTTACAGGGGCGAACACTGAAGCTTTCTTT. Residues: CASSLVFTGANTEAFF.

This clonotype was counted ten times or more. The V and J genes are TRBV7-9 and TRBJ1-1; D not certain. Germline CDR1 is SEHNR and CDR2 is FQNEAQ (reference sequence). V was cut by 7 bases and J by 4 bases, with 7 bases left in between. This CDR3 is 11 amino acids long. The chain's CDR3 is CASTRGTEAFF. The DNA of the CDR3 is TGTGCCAGCACCCGGGGCACTGAAGCTTTCTTT.